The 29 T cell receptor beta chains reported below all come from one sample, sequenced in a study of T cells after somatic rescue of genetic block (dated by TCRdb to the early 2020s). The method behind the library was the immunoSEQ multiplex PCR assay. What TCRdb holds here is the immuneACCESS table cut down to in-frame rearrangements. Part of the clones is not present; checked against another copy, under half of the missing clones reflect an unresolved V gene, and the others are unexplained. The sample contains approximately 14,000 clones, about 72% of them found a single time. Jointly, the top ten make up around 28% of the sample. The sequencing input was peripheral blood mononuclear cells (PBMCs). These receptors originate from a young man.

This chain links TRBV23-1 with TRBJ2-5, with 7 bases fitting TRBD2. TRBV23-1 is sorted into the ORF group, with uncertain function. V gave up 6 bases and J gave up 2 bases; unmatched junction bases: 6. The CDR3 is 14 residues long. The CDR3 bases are TGCGCCAGCAGGAGCGGGACCTCACAAGAGACCCAGTACTTC. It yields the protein CASRSGTSQETQYF.

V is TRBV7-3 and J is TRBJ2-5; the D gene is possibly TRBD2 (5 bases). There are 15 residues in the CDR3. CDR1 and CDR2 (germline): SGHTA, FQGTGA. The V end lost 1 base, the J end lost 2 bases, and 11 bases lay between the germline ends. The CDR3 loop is CASSLRGLTQETQYF. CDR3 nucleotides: TGTGCCAGCAGCTTAAGAGGGCTGACGCAAGAGACCCAGTACTTC. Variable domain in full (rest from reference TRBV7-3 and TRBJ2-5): GAGVSQTPSNKVTEKGKYVELRCDPISGHTALYWYRQSLGQGPEFLIYFQGTGAADDSGLPNDRFFAVRPEGSVSTLKIQRTERGDSAVYLCASSLRGLTQETQYFGPGTRLLVL.

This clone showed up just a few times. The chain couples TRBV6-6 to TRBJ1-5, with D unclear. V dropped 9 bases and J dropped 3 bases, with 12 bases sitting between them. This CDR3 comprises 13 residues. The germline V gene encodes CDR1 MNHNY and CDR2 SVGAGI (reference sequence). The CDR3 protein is CASSRENNQPQHF. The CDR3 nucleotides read TGTGCCAGTTCCCGGGAGAACAATCAGCCCCAGCATTTT.

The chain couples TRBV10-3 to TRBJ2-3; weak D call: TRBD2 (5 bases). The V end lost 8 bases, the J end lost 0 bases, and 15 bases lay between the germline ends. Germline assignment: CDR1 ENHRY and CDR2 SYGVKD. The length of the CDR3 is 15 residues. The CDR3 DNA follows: TGTGCCATCCGTCGGACTGATACTAGCACAGATACGCAGTATTTT. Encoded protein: CAIRRTDTSTDTQYF.

The CDR3 region has the DNA TGCGCCAGCAGCTTACCCCGGGACCCCAAAAACATTCAGTACTTC. This encodes CASSLPRDPKNIQYF. The chain is built from TRBV5-1 and TRBJ2-4; tentatively, D is TRBD1 or TRBD2 (5 bases each). Germline-derived CDR1 and CDR2 are SGHRS and YFSETQ. CDR3 size: 15 residues. Trimming removed 2 bases at V and 2 bases at J, with 11 bases between. Based on the CDR3 plus reference TRBV5-1 and TRBJ2-4, the full variable domain is KAGVTQTPRYLIKTRGQQVTLSCSPISGHRSVSWYQQTPGQGLQFLFEYFSETQRNKGNFPGRFSGRQFSNSRSEMNVSTLELGDSALYLCASSLPRDPKNIQYFGAGTRLSVL.

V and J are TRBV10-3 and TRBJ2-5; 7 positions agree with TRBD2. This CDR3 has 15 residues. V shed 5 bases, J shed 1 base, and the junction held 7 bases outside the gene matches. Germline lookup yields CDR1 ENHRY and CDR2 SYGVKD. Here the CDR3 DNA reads TGTGCCATCAGTTCCCGGGACTATCCCCAAGAGACCCAGTACTTC. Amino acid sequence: CAISSRDYPQETQYF.

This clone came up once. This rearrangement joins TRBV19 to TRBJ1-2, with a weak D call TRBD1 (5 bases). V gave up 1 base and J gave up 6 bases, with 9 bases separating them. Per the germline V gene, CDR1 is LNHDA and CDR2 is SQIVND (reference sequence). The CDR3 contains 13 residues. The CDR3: CASSIVPRDGYTF. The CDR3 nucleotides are TGTGCCAGTAGTATAGTGCCCAGGGATGGCTACACCTTC. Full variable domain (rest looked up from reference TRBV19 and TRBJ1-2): DGGITQSPKYLFRKEGQNVTLSCEQNLNHDAMYWYRQDPGQGLRLIYYSQIVNDFQKGDIAEGYSVSREKKESFPLTVTSAQKNPTAFYLCASSIVPRDGYTFGSGTRLTVV.

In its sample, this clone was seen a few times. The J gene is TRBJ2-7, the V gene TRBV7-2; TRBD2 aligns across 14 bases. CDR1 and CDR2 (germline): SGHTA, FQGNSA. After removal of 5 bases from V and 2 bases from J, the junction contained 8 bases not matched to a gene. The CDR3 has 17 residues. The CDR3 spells CASSLGLAGEVPYEQYF. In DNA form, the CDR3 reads TGTGCCAGCAGCCTGGGACTAGCGGGAGAGGTGCCCTACGAGCAGTACTTC.

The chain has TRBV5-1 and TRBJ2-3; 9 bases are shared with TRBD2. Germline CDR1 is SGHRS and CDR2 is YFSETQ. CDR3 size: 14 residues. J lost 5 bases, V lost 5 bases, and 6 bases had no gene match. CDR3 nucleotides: TGCGCCAGCAGTGCGGGACTAGCCTTAGATACGCAGTATTTT. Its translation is CASSAGLALDTQYF.

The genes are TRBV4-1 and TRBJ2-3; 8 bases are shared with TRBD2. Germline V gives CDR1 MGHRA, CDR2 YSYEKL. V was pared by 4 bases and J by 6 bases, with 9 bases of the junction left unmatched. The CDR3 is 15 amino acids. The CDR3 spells CASSPTGGGLDTQYF. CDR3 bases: TGCGCCAGCAGCCCCACGGGAGGGGGTCTCGATACGCAGTATTTT.

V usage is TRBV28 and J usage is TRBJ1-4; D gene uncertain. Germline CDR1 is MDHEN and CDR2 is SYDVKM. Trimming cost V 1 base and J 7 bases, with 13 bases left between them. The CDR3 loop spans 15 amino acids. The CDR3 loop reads CASSLFEGSREKLFF. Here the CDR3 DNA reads TGTGCCAGCAGTTTATTTGAAGGGTCGCGTGAAAAACTGTTTTTT.

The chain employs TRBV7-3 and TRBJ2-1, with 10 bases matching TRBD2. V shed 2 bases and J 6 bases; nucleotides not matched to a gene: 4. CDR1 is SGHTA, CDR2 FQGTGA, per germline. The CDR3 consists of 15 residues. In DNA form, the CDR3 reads TGTGCCAGCAGCTTACGTCTAGCGGGAGTCAATGAGCAGTTCTTC. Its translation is CASSLRLAGVNEQFF.

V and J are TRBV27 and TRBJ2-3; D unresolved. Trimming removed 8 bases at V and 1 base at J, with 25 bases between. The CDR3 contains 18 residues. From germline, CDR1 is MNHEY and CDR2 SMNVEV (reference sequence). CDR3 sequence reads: CASGSPNRSPGGTDTQYF. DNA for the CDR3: TGTGCCAGCGGGTCCCCAAACCGTAGCCCTGGGGGCACAGATACGCAGTATTTT.

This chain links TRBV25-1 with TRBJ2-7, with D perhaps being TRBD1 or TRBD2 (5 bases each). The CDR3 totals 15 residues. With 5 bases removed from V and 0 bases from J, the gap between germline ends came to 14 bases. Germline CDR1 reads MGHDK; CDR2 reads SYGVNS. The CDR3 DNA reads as TGTGCCAGCAGTTGGGGGTCGGGAAGCTCCTACGAGCAGTACTTC. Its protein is CASSWGSGSSYEQYF.

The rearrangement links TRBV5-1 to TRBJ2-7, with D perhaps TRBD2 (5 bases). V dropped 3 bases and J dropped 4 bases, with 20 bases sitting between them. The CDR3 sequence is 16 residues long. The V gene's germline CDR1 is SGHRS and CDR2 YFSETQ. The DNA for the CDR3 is TGCGCCAGCAGCTCGTATCCGGTTGGAGAGGGATACGAGCAGTACTTC. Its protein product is CASSSYPVGEGYEQYF.

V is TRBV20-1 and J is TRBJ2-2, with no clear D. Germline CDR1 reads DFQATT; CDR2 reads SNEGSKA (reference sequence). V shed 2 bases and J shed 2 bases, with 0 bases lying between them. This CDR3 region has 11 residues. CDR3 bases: TGCAGTGCTAGAAACACCGGGGAGCTGTTTTTT. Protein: CSARNTGELFF.

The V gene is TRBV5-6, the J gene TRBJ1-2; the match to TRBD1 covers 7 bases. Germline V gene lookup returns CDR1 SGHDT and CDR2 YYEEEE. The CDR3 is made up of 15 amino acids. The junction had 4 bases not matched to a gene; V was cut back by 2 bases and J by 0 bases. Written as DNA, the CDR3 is TGTGCCAGCAGCTTTTGGGACAGACCTAACTATGGCTACACCTTC. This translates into CASSFWDRPNYGYTF.

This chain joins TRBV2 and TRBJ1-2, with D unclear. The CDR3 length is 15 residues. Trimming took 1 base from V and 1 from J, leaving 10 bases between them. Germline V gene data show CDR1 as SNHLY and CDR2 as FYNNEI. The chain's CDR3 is CASSEGRPLNYGYTF. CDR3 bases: TGTGCCAGCAGTGAAGGACGGCCGCTTAACTATGGCTACACCTTC. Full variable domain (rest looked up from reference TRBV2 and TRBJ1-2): EPEVTQTPSHQVTQMGQEVILRCVPISNHLYFYWYRQILGQKVEFLVSFYNNEISEKSEIFDDQFSVERPDGSNFTLKIRSTKLEDSAMYFCASSEGRPLNYGYTFGSGTRLTVV.

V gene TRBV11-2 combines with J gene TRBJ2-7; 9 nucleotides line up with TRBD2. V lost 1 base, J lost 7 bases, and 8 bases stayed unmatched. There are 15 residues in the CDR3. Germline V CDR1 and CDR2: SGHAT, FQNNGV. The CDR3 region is CASSLVLAGIREQYF. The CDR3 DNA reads TGTGCCAGCAGCTTAGTTCTAGCGGGAATACGAGAGCAGTACTTC. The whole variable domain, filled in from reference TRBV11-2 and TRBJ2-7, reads EAGVAQSPRYKIIEKRQSVAFWCNPISGHATLYWYQQILGQGPKLLIQFQNNGVVDDSQLPKDRFSAERLKGVDSTLKIQPAKLEDSAVYLCASSLVLAGIREQYFGPGTRLTVT.

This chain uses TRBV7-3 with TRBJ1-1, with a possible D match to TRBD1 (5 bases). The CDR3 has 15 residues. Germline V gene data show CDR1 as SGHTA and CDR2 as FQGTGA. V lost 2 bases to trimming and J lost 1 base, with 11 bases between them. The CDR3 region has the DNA TGTGCCAGCAGCTTAGGCAGGGAAGGGAACACTGAAGCTTTCTTT. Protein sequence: CASSLGREGNTEAFF.

The CDR3 here is CASSSALDEQYF. The CDR3 DNA reads TGTGCCAGCTCATCAGCGTTGGACGAGCAGTACTTC. The V gene is TRBV18, the J gene TRBJ2-7; D call uncertain. Germline V lookup: CDR1 KGHSH, CDR2 LQKENI. The V end lost 5 bases, the J end lost 5 bases, and 10 bases lay between the germline ends. The CDR3 runs to 12 residues.

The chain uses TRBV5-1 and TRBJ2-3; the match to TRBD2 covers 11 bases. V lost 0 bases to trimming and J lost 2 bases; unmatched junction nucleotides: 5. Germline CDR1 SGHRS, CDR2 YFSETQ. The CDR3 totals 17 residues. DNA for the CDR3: TGCGCCAGCAGCTTGGTTAGCGGGAGGGCCTTCACAGATACGCAGTATTTT. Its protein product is CASSLVSGRAFTDTQYF.

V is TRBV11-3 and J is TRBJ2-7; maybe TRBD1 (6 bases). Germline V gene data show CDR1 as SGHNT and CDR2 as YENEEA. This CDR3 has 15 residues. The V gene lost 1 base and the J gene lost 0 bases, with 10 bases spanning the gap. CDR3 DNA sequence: TGTGCCAGCAGCTTAGGAGGGGGAGACTCCTACGAGCAGTACTTC. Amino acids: CASSLGGGDSYEQYF.

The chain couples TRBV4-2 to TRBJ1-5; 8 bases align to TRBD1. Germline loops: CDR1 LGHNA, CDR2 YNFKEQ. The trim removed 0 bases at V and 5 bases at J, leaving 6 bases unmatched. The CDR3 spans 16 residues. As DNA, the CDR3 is TGTGCCAGCAGCCAAGAGGAGGGACAGGATCATCAGCCCCAGCATTTT. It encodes CASSQEEGQDHQPQHF.

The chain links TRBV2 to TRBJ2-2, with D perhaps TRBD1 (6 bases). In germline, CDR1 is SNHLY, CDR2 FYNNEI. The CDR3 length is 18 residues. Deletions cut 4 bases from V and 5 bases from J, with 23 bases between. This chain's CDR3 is CASSVGGRGPYRTGELFF. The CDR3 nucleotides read TGTGCCAGCAGTGTAGGGGGAAGGGGACCCTACCGAACCGGGGAGCTGTTTTTT.

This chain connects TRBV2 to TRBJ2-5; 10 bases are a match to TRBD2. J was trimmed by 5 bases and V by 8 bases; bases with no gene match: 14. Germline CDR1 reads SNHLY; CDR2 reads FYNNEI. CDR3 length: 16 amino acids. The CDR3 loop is CASAPYSGRNSETQYF. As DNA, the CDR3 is TGTGCCAGCGCCCCTTATAGCGGGAGGAATTCGGAGACCCAGTACTTC.

CDR3 bases: TGCACCAGCAGGCAGTGGATGCGAAAGACCTATGGCTACACCTTC. Translation: CTSRQWMRKTYGYTF. This rearrangement joins TRBV1 to TRBJ1-2. TRBV1 is described as a pseudogene. This CDR3 contains 15 residues.

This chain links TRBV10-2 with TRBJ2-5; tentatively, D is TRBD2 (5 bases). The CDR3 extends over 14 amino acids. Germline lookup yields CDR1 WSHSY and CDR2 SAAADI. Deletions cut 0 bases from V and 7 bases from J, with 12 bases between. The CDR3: CASSESLGRGTQYF. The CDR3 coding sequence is TGCGCCAGCAGTGAGTCACTAGGCCGAGGGACCCAGTACTTC.

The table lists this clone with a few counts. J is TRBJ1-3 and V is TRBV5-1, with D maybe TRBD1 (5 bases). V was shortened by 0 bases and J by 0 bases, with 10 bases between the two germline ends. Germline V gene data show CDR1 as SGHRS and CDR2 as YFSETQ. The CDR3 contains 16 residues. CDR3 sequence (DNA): TGCGCCAGCAGCTTGGGACAGTCATACTCTGGAAACACCATATATTTT. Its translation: CASSLGQSYSGNTIYF.